The 5 T cell receptor beta chains given below trace back to one sample, sequenced in a study of T cells in Graves' hyperthyroidism and ophthalmopathy. Authors of the study amplified TCR beta CDR3 regions from RNA transcripts. First-round RT-PCR targeting the TCR CDR3 was performed with the HTBI primer set. From the multiplex PCR reads, TCRdb called clonotypes with MiXCR, one entry per CDR3 protein. The table records roughly 400,000 distinct CDR3 sequences, over 12% of them present only once. The sequenced sample consisted of blood. The source of these receptors is a middle-aged man with Graves' ophthalmopathy.

This clonotype was picked up a small number of times. The chain couples TRBV11-2 to TRBJ2-7; 14 bases map to TRBD2. CDR3 length: 15 residues. V lost 7 bases and J lost 4; bases outside the gene matches: 6. The germline V gene encodes CDR1 SGHAT and CDR2 FQNNGV. The CDR3 DNA sequence: TGTGCCAGCAAGAACGGACTAGCGGGAGGTTACGAGCAGTACTTC. Its translation is CASKNGLAGGYEQYF.

This clonotype was recorded many times. This chain uses TRBV30 with TRBJ2-3, with D perhaps TRBD1 (6 bases). The germline CDR1 and CDR2 sequences are GTSNPN and SVGIG (reference sequence). Trimming took 7 bases from V and 3 from J, leaving 11 bases between them. CDR3 length equals 12 residues. The CDR3 sequence is CAYRQATDTQYF. Here the CDR3 DNA reads TGTGCCTACCGACAGGCAACAGATACGCAGTATTTT.

As to this clonotype: This may be a read error: a much more frequent sequence differs by one nucleotide. Here the CDR3 DNA reads TGTGCCAGCAACCCGCGCCGACCGAAACCGGGACAGGGCTACAATGAGCAGTTCTTC. This gives the protein CASNPRRPKPGQGYNEQFF. The chain combines TRBV14 with TRBJ2-1; 9 bases line up with TRBD1. V was pared by 7 bases and J by 3 bases, with 19 bases of the junction left unmatched. CDR3 length: 19 amino acids. Per the germline V gene, CDR1 is SGHDN and CDR2 is FVKESK.

In nucleotides, the CDR3 is TGCGCCAGCAGCCATCCCCAGGTAGCGGGGGTCATGAACACTGAAGCTTTCTTT. The encoded protein is CASSHPQVAGVMNTEAFF. The chain has TRBV4-1 and TRBJ1-1; D may be TRBD1 (5 bases). The CDR3 is 18 amino acids. The V end lost 3 bases, the J end lost 0 bases, and 20 bases lay between the germline ends. Germline-derived CDR1 and CDR2 are MGHRA and YSYEKL.

This clonotype was picked up many times. The gene calls are TRBV24-1 and TRBJ2-3, with 9 bases fitting TRBD1. The CDR3 extends over 15 amino acids. The trim removed 4 bases at V and 4 bases at J, leaving 5 bases unmatched. The germline V gene encodes CDR1 KGHDR and CDR2 SFDVKD. The CDR3 sequence is CATSDNGQGSDTQYF. The CDR3 DNA follows: TGTGCCACCAGTGACAACGGACAGGGGTCAGATACGCAGTATTTT.